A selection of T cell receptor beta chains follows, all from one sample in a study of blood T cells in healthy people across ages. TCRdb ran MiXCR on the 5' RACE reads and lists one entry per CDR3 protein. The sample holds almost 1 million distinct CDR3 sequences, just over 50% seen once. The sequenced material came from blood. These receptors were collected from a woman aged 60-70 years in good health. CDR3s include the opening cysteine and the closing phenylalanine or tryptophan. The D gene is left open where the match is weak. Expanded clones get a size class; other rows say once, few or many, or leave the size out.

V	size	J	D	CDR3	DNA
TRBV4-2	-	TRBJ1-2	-	CASSQDPTGRIYGYTF	TGTGCCAGCAGCCAAGATCCCACAGGACGGATCTATGGCTACACCTTC
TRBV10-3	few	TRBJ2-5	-	CAISESHYPTGQYF	TGTGCCATCAGTGAGTCGCATTACCCGACAGGCCAGTACTTC
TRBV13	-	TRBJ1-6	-	CASSLGGRRSYNSPLHF	TGTGCCAGCAGCTTAGGGGGGCGCCGCTCCTATAATTCACCCCTCCACTTT
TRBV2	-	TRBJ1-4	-	CASSARINEKLFF	TGTGCCAGCAGTGCTCGGATTAATGAAAAACTGTTTTTT
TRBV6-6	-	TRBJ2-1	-	CASRPLGNEQFF	TGTGCCAGCAGACCCCTTGGCAATGAGCAGTTCTTC
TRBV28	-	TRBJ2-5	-	CASSLLGRVVETQYF	TGTGCCAGCAGTTTATTAGGCAGGGTAGTTGAGACCCAGTACTTC
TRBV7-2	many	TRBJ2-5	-	CASSLLNLVEETQYF	TGTGCCAGCAGCTTATTGAACCTTGTAGAAGAGACCCAGTACTTC
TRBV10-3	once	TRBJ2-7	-	CAISGGIQSYEQYF	TGTGCCATCAGTGGGGGGATACAGTCCTACGAGCAGTACTTC
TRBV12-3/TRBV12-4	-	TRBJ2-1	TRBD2	CASSPVFSGRGLDEQFF	TGTGCCAGCAGTCCAGTATTTAGCGGGCGGGGACTAGATGAGCAGTTCTTC
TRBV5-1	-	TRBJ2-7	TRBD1	CASGSRDSLYEQYF	TGCGCCAGCGGCTCTCGGGACAGCCTCTACGAGCAGTACTTC
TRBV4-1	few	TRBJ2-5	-	CASSQVARKLGETQYF	TGCGCCAGCAGCCAAGTTGCTCGGAAGCTAGGGGAGACCCAGTACTTC
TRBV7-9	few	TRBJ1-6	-	CASSLDTTLHF	TGTGCCAGCAGCTTGGACACTACCCTCCACTTT
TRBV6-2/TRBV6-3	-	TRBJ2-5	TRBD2	CASSRGATSVSYNEQYF	TGTGCCAGCAGTAGGGGGGCGACTAGCGTATCTTACAATGAGCAGTACTTC
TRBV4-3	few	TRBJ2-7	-	CASSQEIGRGGQYF	TGCGCCAGCAGCCAAGAGATAGGCAGGGGAGGGCAGTACTTC
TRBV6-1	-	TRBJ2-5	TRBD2	CASMTSGRYELYF	TGTGCCAGCATGACTAGCGGGAGGTACGAGCTGTACTTC
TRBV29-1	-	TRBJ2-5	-	CSGNLGAGETQYF	TGCAGCGGCAACCTAGGTGCCGGGGAGACCCAGTACTTC
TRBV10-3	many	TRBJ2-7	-	CAIRDNLYEQYF	TGTGCCATCCGGGACAACCTCTACGAGCAGTACTTC
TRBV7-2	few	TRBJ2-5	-	CASSTSGTLTEETQYF	TGTGCCAGCAGCACCTCCGGGACCCTGACTGAAGAGACCCAGTACTTC
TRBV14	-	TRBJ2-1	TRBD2	CASSPRTSGSIYYNEQFF	TGTGCCAGCAGCCCCCGGACTAGCGGGAGTATTTACTACAATGAGCAGTTCTTC
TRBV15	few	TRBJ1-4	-	CATRRSATNEKLFF	TGTGCCACCCGCCGATCGGCAACTAATGAAAAACTGTTTTTT
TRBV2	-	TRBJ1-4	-	CASSAGRENEKLFF	TGTGCCAGCAGCGCGGGACGGGAGAATGAAAAACTGTTTTTT
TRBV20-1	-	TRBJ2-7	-	CSARDQVAMYEQYF	TGCAGTGCTAGAGACCAAGTAGCGATGTACGAGCAGTACTTC
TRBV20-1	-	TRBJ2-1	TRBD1	CSARPQSTGRRYNEQFF	TGCAGTGCTAGACCACAGTCGACAGGGCGAAGATACAATGAGCAGTTCTTC
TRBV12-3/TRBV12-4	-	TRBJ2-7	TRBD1	CASSWSGQSYEQYF	TGTGCCAGCAGTTGGTCGGGACAGAGCTACGAGCAGTACTTC
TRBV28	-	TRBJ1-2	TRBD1	CASRNRGSSYGYTF	TGTGCCAGCAGAAACAGGGGATCCTCCTATGGCTACACCTTC
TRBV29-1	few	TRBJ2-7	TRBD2	CSVDGGLAGGGEQYF	TGCAGCGTTGATGGTGGGCTAGCGGGAGGTGGCGAGCAGTACTTC
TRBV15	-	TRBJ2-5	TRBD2	CATSRDQGGETQYF	TGTGCCACCAGCAGAGATCAGGGAGGGGAGACCCAGTACTTC
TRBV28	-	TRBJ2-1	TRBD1	CASTLTGGNNEQFF	TGTGCCAGCACCCTGACAGGGGGGAACAATGAGCAGTTCTTC
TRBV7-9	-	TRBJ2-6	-	CASSESGTAYSGANVLTF	TGTGCCAGCAGCGAATCCGGAACAGCATACTCTGGGGCCAACGTCCTGACTTTC
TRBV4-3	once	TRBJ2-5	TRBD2	CASSRGWTSDEQYF	TGCGCCAGCAGCCGGGGCTGGACTAGCGATGAGCAGTACTTC
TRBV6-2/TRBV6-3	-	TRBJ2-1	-	CASTLDGHNEQFF	TGTGCCAGCACCCTGGACGGCCACAATGAGCAGTTCTTC
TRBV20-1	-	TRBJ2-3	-	CSARGELGTDTQYF	TGCAGTGCTAGGGGGGAGTTAGGCACAGATACGCAGTATTTT
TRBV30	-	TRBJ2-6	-	CAWRRGGANVLTF	TGTGCCTGGAGACGTGGTGGGGCCAACGTCCTGACTTTC
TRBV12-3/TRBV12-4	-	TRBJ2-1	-	CASRRRRKFYNEQFF	TGTGCCAGCAGACGCCGGCGGAAATTCTACAATGAGCAGTTCTTC
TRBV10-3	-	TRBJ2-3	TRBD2	CAISPSAGLAGGPGSTDTQYF	TGTGCCATCAGCCCTTCGGCGGGACTAGCGGGAGGGCCTGGGTCAACAGATACGCAGTATTTT
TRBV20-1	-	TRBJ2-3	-	CSARRGLVNTQYF	TGCAGTGCTCGGAGGGGGCTCGTGAATACGCAGTATTTT
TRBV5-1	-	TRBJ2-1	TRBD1	CASMRGQGVYNEQFF	TGCGCCAGCATGAGGGGACAGGGGGTCTACAATGAGCAGTTCTTC
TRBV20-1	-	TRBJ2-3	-	CSASISGLTDTQYF	TGCAGTGCTAGTATTAGCGGTCTCACAGATACGCAGTATTTT
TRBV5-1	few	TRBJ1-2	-	CASSLNDPYGYTF	TGCGCCAGCAGCTTGAACGATCCCTATGGCTACACCTTC
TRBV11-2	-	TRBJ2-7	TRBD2	CASSVWGTSGPYEQYF	TGTGCCAGCAGCGTCTGGGGGACTAGCGGGCCCTACGAGCAGTACTTC
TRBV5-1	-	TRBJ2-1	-	CASSLGPFPSEQFF	TGCGCCAGCAGCTTGGGACCTTTCCCCAGTGAGCAGTTCTTC
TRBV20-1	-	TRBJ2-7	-	CSAYRVPSYEQYF	TGCAGTGCATACAGGGTCCCGAGCTACGAGCAGTACTTC
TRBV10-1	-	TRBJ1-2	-	CASSEGQSYGYTF	TGCGCCAGCAGTGAGGGACAGTCGTATGGCTACACCTTC
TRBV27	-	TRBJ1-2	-	CASRSTAYGYTF	TGTGCCAGCAGGTCGACGGCTTATGGCTACACCTTC
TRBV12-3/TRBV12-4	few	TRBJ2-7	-	CASSFQQATHNEQYF	TGTGCCAGCAGTTTCCAACAGGCAACCCATAACGAGCAGTACTTC
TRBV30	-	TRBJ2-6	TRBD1	CDLEQGTGANVLTF	TGTGACTTGGAACAGGGGACAGGGGCCAACGTCCTGACTTTC
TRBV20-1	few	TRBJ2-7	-	CSAINPRDLGEQYF	TGCAGTGCTATCAACCCCAGGGACCTGGGGGAGCAGTACTTC
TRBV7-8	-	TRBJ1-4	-	CASSLELEKLFF	TGTGCCAGCAGCTTAGAGTTAGAAAAACTGTTTTTT